This T cell receptor beta chain was documented in a study of T cell repertoires in aging, cancer and after chemotherapy. Broader study findings: Median generation probability rose over the chemotherapy interval in each cancer cohort, suggesting rebound thymic output.

Trimming shortened V by 0 bases and J by 6 bases, and 10 bases separated the two germline ends. The CDR3 is 13 amino acids. The germline V gene has CDR1 SGHNT and CDR2 YYREEE (reference sequence). This clonotype is categorized as medium-sized. Its antigen is undetermined. TRB rearrangements spanning V, D and J were amplified using mixed TRB-A/B primers. TCRdb recomputed calls from the multiplex PCR reads with MiXCR, one row per CDR3 protein. This repertoire shows thousands of distinct CDR3 sequences, roughly 20% found once; its top ten account for roughly 3.7%. Peripheral blood genomic DNA, not sorted cells or RNA, was the template.

This clonotype was obtained from a human donor in good health. The donor label of this sample is uncertain. The sequencing sample was made of blood. The chain has TRBV5-4 and TRBJ2-7; possibly TRBD1 or TRBD2 for D (5 bases each). CDR3 sequence (DNA): TGTGCCAGCAGCTTGGGGGGGATATCCGAGCAGTACTTC. It codes for CASSLGGISEQYF.